The 26 T cell receptor beta chains below were found in one sample sequenced in a study of regulatory T cells in long-lasting Graves disease. This sample's time point: newly diagnosed GD, antithyroid drugs for less than 3 months. Construction of the TCR library relied on RNA isolated from PBMCs. According to the study, TCR beta libraries were built with iRepertoire HTBI primers and CDR3-region Arm-PCR. MiXCR was run by TCRdb on the multiplex PCR reads, yielding one entry per CDR3 protein. This sample has hundreds of thousands of distinct CDR3 sequences, with over 15% found just once. A further study also used this sample, focusing on T cells in Graves' hyperthyroidism and ophthalmopathy.

The input for sequencing was peripheral blood mononuclear cells (PBMCs), taken at new diagnosis, from a patient treated with antithyroid drugs. These receptors were obtained from a middle-aged man with Graves disease.

This clonotype has only a few counts. DNA of the CDR3: TGTGCCGCCAGGACAGGCAACACTGAAGCTTTCTTT. Translating gives CAARTGNTEAFF. The chain recombines TRBV6-1 with TRBJ1-1; 7 nucleotides line up with TRBD1. V lost 11 bases and J lost 2; bases outside the gene matches: 5. Germline assignment: CDR1 MNHNS and CDR2 SASEGT. The CDR3 covers 12 residues.

This clonotype came up many times. This sequence joins TRBV6-2 or TRBV6-3 and TRBJ2-5; D not certain. The CDR3 totals 15 residues. The germline V gene encodes CDR1 MNHEY and CDR2 SVGEGT. V was clipped by 0 bases and J by 1 base, with 9 bases between them. CDR3 nucleotides: TGTGCCAGCAGTTACTCGATACGGTTCCAAGAGACCCAGTACTTC. Amino acid sequence: CASSYSIRFQETQYF.

This clonotype has ten or more counts. The chain carries TRBV3-1 and TRBJ2-3; TRBD1 agrees at 7 bases. The ends lost 5 bases at V and 2 bases at J; junction bases unmatched: 10. The CDR3 extends over 16 amino acids. Germline V gene data show CDR1 as LGHDT and CDR2 as YNNKEL (reference sequence). The CDR3 coding sequence is TGTGCCAGCAGCGGACAGGATTGGTCTGACACAGATACGCAGTATTTT. This translates into CASSGQDWSDTDTQYF.

The sample holds a few counts of this clonotype. The gene calls are TRBV14 and TRBJ2-1, with TRBD1 matching 10 bases. The CDR3 totals 15 residues. In germline, CDR1 is SGHDN, CDR2 FVKESK. The trim removed 4 bases at V and 0 bases at J, leaving 0 bases unmatched. CDR3 coding DNA: TGTGCCAGCAGCCGACAGGGGGCCTCCTACAATGAGCAGTTCTTC. It translates to CASSRQGASYNEQFF.

The V gene is TRBV20-1, the J gene TRBJ2-1; the match to TRBD1 covers 7 bases. Trimming took 5 bases from V and 4 from J; bases not matched to a gene: 11. The germline V gene encodes CDR1 DFQATT and CDR2 SNEGSKA (reference sequence). CDR3 length: 15 amino acids. CDR3 in amino acids: CSALGDSSNYNEQFF. The CDR3 region has the DNA TGCAGTGCTTTGGGGGACAGCTCTAATTACAATGAGCAGTTCTTC.

The chain combines TRBV6-4 with TRBJ2-6; D uncertain. From germline, CDR1 is MRHNA and CDR2 SNTAGT. This CDR3 region has 17 residues. Trimming took off 4 bases at V and 0 bases at J, with 13 bases between the two ends. DNA for the CDR3: TGTGCCAGCAGTGGGGCCCCCTTAAGCTCTGGGGCCAACGTCCTGACTTTC. Amino acid sequence: CASSGAPLSSGANVLTF.

This clonotype appeared many times. This chain uses TRBV5-1 with TRBJ1-4; possible D gene TRBD1, 6 bases. The V end lost 2 bases, the J end lost 0 bases, and 11 bases lay between the germline ends. CDR3 length: 16 amino acids. CDR1 and CDR2 from the germline V gene are SGHRS and YFSETQ. The CDR3 here is CASSFGQPSTNEKLFF. In DNA form, the CDR3 reads TGCGCCAGCAGCTTCGGACAGCCCTCAACTAATGAAAAACTGTTTTTT.

This chain's CDR3 is CATSKASGVYGYTF. CDR3 sequence (DNA): TGTGCCACCAGCAAAGCATCAGGAGTCTATGGCTACACCTTC. The chain is built from TRBV15 and TRBJ1-2, with no clear D. The CDR3 runs 14 residues. Germline assignment: CDR1 LNHNV and CDR2 YYDKDF (reference sequence). The ends were cut back, 4 bases at V and 4 bases at J, with 13 bases in the middle.

Ten or more counts support this clonotype. V and J are TRBV27 and TRBJ2-3; possible D gene TRBD1, 6 bases. Germline values: CDR1 MNHEY, CDR2 SMNVEV (reference sequence). V dropped 4 bases and J dropped 3 bases, with 14 bases sitting between them. CDR3 length equals 15 residues. DNA of the CDR3: TGTGCCAGCAGTTCCCTCAGGGGAGCGACAGATACGCAGTATTTT. Protein sequence: CASSSLRGATDTQYF.

This clonotype was observed many times. This chain links TRBV28 with TRBJ1-3; D remains unclear. The CDR3 has 16 amino acids. The V end lost 4 bases, the J end lost 0 bases, and 13 bases lay between the germline ends. CDR1 and CDR2 from the germline V gene are MDHEN and SYDVKM. Here the CDR3 DNA reads TGTGCCAGCAGTTCGGCAGAAATCTACTCTGGAAACACCATATATTTT. This translates into CASSSAEIYSGNTIYF.

The DNA for the CDR3 is TGTGCCACCAGCAGAGGGGCAGGACGGTACCAAGAGACCCAGTACTTC. It translates to CATSRGAGRYQETQYF. The V gene is TRBV15, the J gene TRBJ2-5; D gene ambiguous. This CDR3 is built from 16 residues. Germline V CDR1 and CDR2: LNHNV, YYDKDF (reference sequence). Trimming took 1 base from V and 0 from J, leaving 12 bases between them.

This clonotype occurred many times. This sequence joins TRBV30 and TRBJ1-2; the D is unclear. V was shortened by 3 bases and J by 3 bases, with 14 bases between the two germline ends. Germline V gives CDR1 GTSNPN, CDR2 SVGIG (reference sequence). The CDR3 is 14 amino acids. In DNA form, the CDR3 reads TGTGCCTGGAGGTCCGGCCGGGGAGACTATGGCTACACCTTC. This gives the protein CAWRSGRGDYGYTF.

This clonotype was seen repeatedly, ten times or more. The chain carries TRBV28 and TRBJ2-1; 9 positions agree with TRBD1. The CDR3 spans 14 residues. The V gene end was trimmed by 5 bases and the J gene end by 5 bases; junction bases not matched to a gene: 4. Germline CDR1 and CDR2: MDHEN and SYDVKM. CDR3 region: CASSDGTGNNEQFF. DNA for the CDR3: TGTGCCAGCAGTGATGGGACAGGGAACAATGAGCAGTTCTTC. Together with reference TRBV28 and TRBJ2-1, the CDR3 gives the full variable domain: DVKVTQSSRYLVKRTGEKVFLECVQDMDHENMFWYRQDPGLGLRLIYFSYDVKMKEKGDIPEGYSVSREKKERFSLILESASTNQTSMYLCASSDGTGNNEQFFGPGTRLTVL.

This clonotype has ten or more counts. The J gene is TRBJ1-1, the V gene TRBV6-2 or TRBV6-3; 8 bases align to TRBD1. Germline V gene data show CDR1 as MNHEY and CDR2 as SVGEGT. V lost 4 bases to trimming and J lost 0 bases; unmatched junction nucleotides: 10. This CDR3 region has 17 residues. CDR3 residues: CASSSAGTGVLNTEAFF. The CDR3 DNA reads TGTGCCAGCAGTTCCGCCGGGACAGGAGTCTTGAACACTGAAGCTTTCTTT.

A word on this clonotype: In this CDR3 the conserved last residue, phenylalanine or tryptophan, is missing, so a read error is likely. This chain uses TRBV9 with TRBJ1-3, with D unclear. This CDR3 contains 12 residues. Trimming removed 4 bases from V and 4 bases from J, with 6 bases in between. Germline V gene sequence: CDR1 SGDLS, CDR2 YYNGEE. In DNA form, the CDR3 reads TGTGCCAGCAGCTCCGCCGGAAACACCATATATCTT. This sequence encodes CASSSAGNTIYL.

This clonotype was seen ten or more times. The chain recombines TRBV28 with TRBJ1-2; D might be TRBD1 (6 bases). Between the trimmed V and J ends, which lost 8 bases and 4 bases, there was a span of 14 bases. Germline V gene lookup returns CDR1 MDHEN and CDR2 SYDVKM. There are 13 residues in the CDR3. The CDR3 nucleotides are TGTGCCAGCCTACCTGGGACACGCTATGGCTACACCTTC. Translated, it gives CASLPGTRYGYTF.

This clonotype was found many times. The rearrangement uses TRBV4-1 and TRBJ2-7; the match to TRBD1 covers 7 bases. The CDR3 spans 16 residues. V lost 0 bases, J lost 4 bases, and 9 bases stayed unmatched. From germline, CDR1 is MGHRA and CDR2 YSYEKL. The CDR3 region is CASSQEAETGRYEQYF. Here the CDR3 DNA reads TGCGCCAGCAGCCAAGAAGCTGAGACAGGGCGGTACGAGCAGTACTTC.

This clonotype was observed a few times. In nucleotides, the CDR3 is TGTGCCAGTGGGGACCTAACCTGCAATGAGCAGTTCTTC. Amino acid sequence: CASGDLTCNEQFF. The genes are TRBV19 and TRBJ2-1; D tentatively reads TRBD1 or TRBD2 (5 bases each). The CDR3 totals 13 residues. The V gene lost 8 bases and the J gene lost 6 bases, with 14 bases spanning the gap. Germline V gene sequence: CDR1 LNHDA, CDR2 SQIVND (reference sequence).

In this sample, this clonotype turned up many times. This chain uses TRBV27 with TRBJ2-2; 7 bases are a match to TRBD2. CDR3 length equals 16 residues. Germline lookup yields CDR1 MNHEY and CDR2 SMNVEV (reference sequence). Losses at the gene ends were 5 bases for V and 5 bases for J; bases not matched to a gene: 11. CDR3 coding DNA: TGTGCCAGCAGTCCAAACCGACGGGGAGGGACCGGGGAGCTGTTTTTT. Protein: CASSPNRRGGTGELFF.

At least ten counts were recorded for this clonotype. The rearrangement links TRBV18 to TRBJ2-5; D ambiguous. The CDR3 is made up of 14 amino acids. The V end was cut by 1 base, the J end by 3 bases, with 9 bases between. Germline CDR1 reads KGHSH; CDR2 reads LQKENI. CDR3 sequence: CASSPLPSKETQYF. The CDR3 nucleotides read TGTGCCAGCTCACCACTGCCCAGTAAAGAGACCCAGTACTTC.

This chain uses TRBV27 with TRBJ2-5, with TRBD2 matching over 7 bases. This CDR3 has 14 amino acids. From germline, CDR1 is MNHEY and CDR2 SMNVEV (reference sequence). Trimming removed 3 bases from V and 3 bases from J; junction bases left unmatched: 4. The CDR3 DNA sequence: TGTGCCAGCAGTTTTTCCGGGACTAAAGAGACCCAGTACTTC. This encodes CASSFSGTKETQYF.

J is TRBJ2-5 and V is TRBV4-1, with D possibly being TRBD2 (6 bases). CDR1 and CDR2 from the germline V gene are MGHRA and YSYEKL. The CDR3 contains 15 residues. V gave up 1 base and J gave up 8 bases, with 17 bases separating them. CDR3 protein: CASSQGPGDSRTQYF. The CDR3 DNA reads TGCGCCAGCAGCCAAGGGCCGGGGGACTCCAGAACCCAGTACTTC.

This chain links TRBV4-1 with TRBJ2-7; D might be TRBD1 or TRBD2, each matching 5 bases. The CDR3 loop spans 15 amino acids. The germline gives CDR1 MGHRA, CDR2 YSYEKL. The ends were cut back, 5 bases at V and 3 bases at J, with 17 bases in the middle. CDR3 nucleotide sequence: TGCGCCAGCAGCGCCATTCATGGGGGACGCTACGAGCAGTACTTC. Translated, it gives CASSAIHGGRYEQYF.

The CDR3 is CSALPGAEQYF. For the CDR3, the DNA is TGCAGTGCTCTGCCCGGAGCCGAGCAGTACTTC. The V call is TRBV20-1, the J call TRBJ2-7, with D unresolved. The germline V and J ends were trimmed by 5 bases and 6 bases, with 11 bases remaining between them. The length of the CDR3 is 11 residues. Per the germline V gene, CDR1 is DFQATT and CDR2 is SNEGSKA (reference sequence).

This clonotype has at least ten counts. The chain carries TRBV5-1 and TRBJ2-7; D might be TRBD1 (5 bases). Between the trimmed V and J ends, which lost 3 bases and 3 bases, there was a span of 16 bases. The CDR3 consists of 15 residues. CDR1 and CDR2 from the germline V gene are SGHRS and YFSETQ. The CDR3 coding sequence is TGCGCCAGCAGCTCTTCAGGGAATGGCAACTACGAGCAGTACTTC. As protein: CASSSSGNGNYEQYF.

The genes are TRBV18 and TRBJ2-5; D is undetermined. This CDR3 has 13 residues. Trimming removed 8 bases from V and 2 bases from J, with 12 bases in between. Looked up from germline, CDR1 is KGHSH and CDR2 is LQKENI. CDR3: CASRSLSQETQYF. In DNA, the CDR3 is TGTGCCAGCCGGAGCCTATCACAAGAGACCCAGTACTTC.